Shown below are 17 T cell receptor beta chains from a single sample sequenced in a study of breast tumors, draining lymph nodes, adjacent tissues. TCRdb re-derived calls from the multiplex PCR reads in MiXCR, one entry per CDR3 protein. The table includes around 300,000 distinct CDR3 sequences, roughly 31% detected once. The lymph nodes were axillary draining lymph nodes from breast cancer patients. Sequences were obtained from axillary lymph node tissue. These receptors all come from a female donor with breast cancer. Some clones in this sample may be carry-over from other donors' samples.

This chain uses TRBV6-5 with TRBJ2-1, with 8 positions matching TRBD1. V lost 5 bases, J lost 2 bases, and 2 bases stayed unmatched. The length of the CDR3 is 14 residues. Germline CDR1 MNHEY, CDR2 SVGAGI. The CDR3 here is CASSVTGAYNEQFF. The CDR3 nucleotides are TGTGCCAGCAGTGTGACAGGGGCCTACAATGAGCAGTTCTTC.

This clonotype was seen at least ten times. V is TRBV7-2 and J is TRBJ1-6; D unclear. Trimming removed 4 bases from V and 12 bases from J, with 13 bases in between. Germline V lookup: CDR1 SGHTA, CDR2 FQGNSA. The CDR3 has 13 amino acids. As DNA, the CDR3 is TGTGCCAGCAGCTCAACATCGGTGCTACCCCTCCACTTT. Translating it yields CASSSTSVLPLHF.

This clonotype occurred many times. The chain uses TRBV10-1 and TRBJ2-3; D remains ambiguous. This CDR3 contains 16 residues. Germline V gene lookup returns CDR1 WNHNN and CDR2 SYGVQD (reference sequence). V lost 0 bases and J 0 bases, leaving 10 bases between the germline ends. CDR3 sequence (DNA): TGCGCCAGCAGTGAGTCGGGTCCCGAGAGCACAGATACGCAGTATTTT. Translation: CASSESGPESTDTQYF.

In this sample, this clonotype turned up many times. The V gene is TRBV7-3, the J gene TRBJ2-5; 14 nucleotides match TRBD2. The length of the CDR3 is 18 residues. Trimming removed 0 bases from V and 5 bases from J; junction bases left unmatched: 8. Germline V lookup: CDR1 SGHTA, CDR2 FQGTGA. CDR3 DNA: TGTGCCAGCAGCTTAACGGGGGGACTAGCGGGAGTGGCTGAGACCCAGTACTTC. It encodes CASSLTGGLAGVAETQYF.

This clonotype showed up many times. The chain uses TRBV4-3 and TRBJ2-1; TRBD2 is a possible D gene (5 bases). The germline gives CDR1 LGHNA, CDR2 YSLEER. V was shortened by 6 bases and J by 8 bases, with 11 bases between the two germline ends. This CDR3 is built from 12 residues. CDR3 nucleotides: TGCGCCAGCAGTACTAGTGGGGATGAGCAGTTCTTC. Translated, it gives CASSTSGDEQFF.

As regards this clonotype: The CDR3 carries no conserved terminal phenylalanine or tryptophan, so it likely arises from a read error. The chain carries TRBV27 and TRBJ1-5, with unresolved D. Germline V gene data show CDR1 as MNHEY and CDR2 as SMNVEV (reference sequence). CDR3 size: 14 residues. V lost 11 bases, J lost 0 bases, and 14 bases lay in between. The CDR3 protein is CAPAPGFSNQPQHS. In DNA, the CDR3 is TGTGCCCCGGCCCCGGGATTTAGCAATCAGCCCCAGCATTCA.

This clonotype turned up a few times. The V call is TRBV12-3 or TRBV12-4, the J call TRBJ1-2, with TRBD1 identical over 8 bases. This CDR3 has 17 amino acids. V dropped 6 bases and J dropped 1; count of bases not matched to a gene: 13. The chain's CDR3 is CASRPRNPGQDNYGYTF. For the CDR3, the DNA is TGTGCCAGCAGGCCCCGGAATCCGGGACAGGATAACTATGGCTACACCTTC.

This clonotype came up many times. This chain joins TRBV2 and TRBJ1-3; D remains ambiguous. The CDR3 runs to 14 residues. Per the germline V gene, CDR1 is SNHLY and CDR2 is FYNNEI. V dropped 7 bases and J dropped 1 base, with 11 bases sitting between them. The CDR3 DNA follows: TGTGCCAGCAACCTCAGAGAATCTGGAAACACCATATATTTT. This codes for CASNLRESGNTIYF.

Ten or more counts support this clonotype. The chain joins TRBV5-4 to TRBJ2-7; 12 nucleotides match TRBD2. CDR3 size: 16 residues. V shed 0 bases, J shed 2 bases, and the junction held 3 bases outside the gene matches. Germline assignment: CDR1 SGHNT and CDR2 YYREEE (reference sequence). In nucleotides, the CDR3 is TGTGCCAGCAGCTTGGAGGCTAGCGGGAGGGCCTACGAGCAGTACTTC. It codes for CASSLEASGRAYEQYF.

In its sample, this clonotype was seen many times. The chain carries TRBV12-3 or TRBV12-4 and TRBJ2-3; TRBD2 aligns across 8 bases. The CDR3 spans 13 residues. Trimming at V came to 5 bases and at J to 6 bases, leaving 4 bases not matched to a gene. The CDR3 reads CASSGTRADTQYF. DNA of the CDR3: TGTGCCAGCAGTGGGACTAGAGCGGATACGCAGTATTTT.

This clonotype has at least ten counts. The rearrangement uses TRBV19 and TRBJ2-2; 13 nucleotides match TRBD2. Germline CDR1 and CDR2: LNHDA and SQIVND (reference sequence). The V segment lost 4 bases and the J segment 5 bases; nucleotides outside the gene matches: 4. The CDR3 contains 16 residues. The CDR3 sequence is CASSTRLAGGTGELFF. CDR3 DNA: TGTGCCAGTAGTACCCGACTAGCGGGAGGAACCGGGGAGCTGTTTTTT.

The gene calls are TRBV6-1 and TRBJ2-2, with 8 bases fitting TRBD2. The CDR3 consists of 15 residues. Trimming removed 7 bases from V and 8 bases from J; junction bases left unmatched: 12. From germline, CDR1 is MNHNS and CDR2 SASEGT. The CDR3 loop reads CASIGRLASSGELFF. The CDR3 nucleotides are TGTGCCAGCATTGGGCGACTAGCGAGTTCGGGGGAGCTGTTTTTT.

This clonotype was counted at least ten times. V and J are TRBV7-2 and TRBJ1-2; possibly TRBD1 for D (5 bases). Between the trimmed V and J ends, which lost 5 bases and 5 bases, there was a span of 18 bases. In germline, CDR1 is SGHTA, CDR2 FQGNSA. The CDR3 covers 15 residues. The CDR3 here is CASSLMPATGYGYTF. The CDR3 region has the DNA TGTGCCAGCAGCCTCATGCCCGCTACAGGATATGGCTACACCTTC.

The sample holds many counts of this clonotype. CDR3 nucleotide sequence: TGTGCCAGCAGCGTAGGCGGGAGGAATGAGCAGTTCTTC. Amino acids: CASSVGGRNEQFF. The chain couples TRBV9 to TRBJ2-1; 8 bases are a match to TRBD2. The J segment lost 7 bases and the V segment lost 0 bases, leaving 0 bases of the junction unmatched. This CDR3 has 13 residues. CDR1 and CDR2 from the germline V gene are SGDLS and YYNGEE. Looking up the rest from reference TRBV9 and TRBJ2-1 gives the full variable domain: DSGVTQTPKHLITATGQRVTLRCSPRSGDLSVYWYQQSLDQGLQFLIQYYNGEERAKGNILERFSAQQFPDLHSELNLSSLELGDSALYFCASSVGGRNEQFFGPGTRLTVL.

At least ten counts were recorded for this clonotype. The V gene is TRBV20-1, the J gene TRBJ2-7; 9 bases fit TRBD1. The V segment lost 5 bases and the J segment 2 bases; nucleotides outside the gene matches: 7. Germline V gene sequence: CDR1 DFQATT, CDR2 SNEGSKA (reference sequence). This CDR3 spans 14 amino acids. The CDR3 sequence: CSAEGTGGPYEQYF. CDR3 in DNA: TGCAGTGCTGAGGGCACAGGGGGCCCCTACGAGCAGTACTTC.

The table lists this clonotype with many counts. The CDR3 is CSVEDAGSFSGNTIYF. The CDR3 DNA is TGCAGCGTTGAAGATGCGGGGAGCTTCTCTGGAAACACCATATATTTT. The rearrangement links TRBV29-1 to TRBJ1-3; D gene uncertain. In germline, CDR1 is SQVTM, CDR2 ANQGSEA. The V and J ends lost 0 bases and 0 bases respectively, with 12 bases between them. The CDR3 runs to 16 residues. The entire variable domain, with the rest obtained from reference TRBV29-1 and TRBJ1-3, is as follows: SAVISQKPSRDICQRGTSLTIQCQVDSQVTMMFWYRQQPGQSLTLIATANQGSEATYESGFVIDKFPISRPNLTFSTLTVSNMSPEDSSIYLCSVEDAGSFSGNTIYFGEGSWLTVV.

This clonotype was picked up many times. The gene calls are TRBV20-1 and TRBJ2-1; 12 bases line up with TRBD2. The germline V gene encodes CDR1 DFQATT and CDR2 SNEGSKA (reference sequence). The CDR3 consists of 15 residues. Losses at the gene ends were 3 bases for V and 6 bases for J; bases not matched to a gene: 6. The CDR3 DNA follows: TGCAGTGCTAGGAGTCTAGCGGGAGGGATCAATGAGCAGTTCTTC. Its protein is CSARSLAGGINEQFF.